The rows below give T cell receptor beta chains drawn from one sample of a study of memory CD4+ T cells and cytomegalovirus serostatus. This table comes from immunoSEQ multiplex PCR, and its TCRdb copy is limited to in-frame clones, with some not included. The table records tens of thousands of clones, approximately 77% of them present only once. Sequenced material: memory CD4+ T cells from blood. The receptors originated from an adult in good health and CMV-seronegative. Some clones in this sample may be carry-over from other donors' samples. Each CDR3 is given with its conserved first and last residue. The D gene is left open where the match is weak. Clone size is not always given. Where it is, it says once, few, many or a class for expanded clones.

TRBD1	.	TRBV6-5	TRBJ1-1	15	CASSGRQGGETEAFF	TGTGCCAGCAGCGGGCGACAGGGAGGCGAAACTGAAGCTTTCTTT
TRBD1	once	TRBV5-4	TRBJ2-3	12	CASSADRDTQYF	TGTGCCAGCAGTGCGGACAGGGACACGCAGTATTTT
.	.	TRBV5-1	TRBJ2-3	13	CASRGKSTDTQYF	TGCGCCAGCCGAGGGAAAAGCACAGATACGCAGTATTTT
.	.	TRBV5-1	TRBJ2-3	12	CASSLVPDTQYF	TGCGCCAGCAGCTTGGTTCCAGATACGCAGTATTTT
.	.	TRBV10-3	TRBJ2-1	13	CAISGSGDNEQFF	TGTGCCATCAGTGGTAGCGGCGACAATGAGCAGTTCTTC
TRBD1	.	TRBV28	TRBJ2-7	13	CATRDRGSYEQYF	TGTGCCACCCGGGACAGGGGAAGCTACGAGCAGTACTTC
.	.	TRBV6-5	TRBJ1-5	13	CASSYREGQPQHF	TGTGCCAGCAGTTACAGGGAGGGTCAGCCCCAGCATTTT
TRBD2	.	TRBV4-2	TRBJ2-3	16	CASSQDGTSGRDTQYF	TGTGCCAGCAGCCAAGATGGGACTAGCGGGAGAGATACGCAGTATTTT
TRBD1	few	TRBV5-1	TRBJ1-1	13	CASSVGGRTEAFF	TGCGCCAGCAGCGTAGGGGGCCGGACTGAAGCTTTCTTT
.	.	TRBV5-1	TRBJ1-4	15	CASSLRGGNEEKLFF	TGCGCCAGCAGCTTGAGGGGAGGCAATGAGGAAAAACTGTTTTTT
TRBD2	.	TRBV23-1	TRBJ2-1	18	CATPPGLAGGSSYNEQFF	TGCGCCACCCCACCAGGACTAGCGGGAGGAAGCTCCTACAATGAGCAGTTCTTC
.	.	TRBV7-9	TRBJ1-3	16	CASSLDTVITGNTIYF	TGTGCCAGCAGCTTAGATACGGTAATAACTGGAAACACCATATATTTT
.	.	TRBV28	TRBJ1-2	16	CASSSPRDFRRGGYTF	TGTGCCAGCAGTTCCCCCAGGGACTTTCGGAGGGGTGGCTACACCTTC